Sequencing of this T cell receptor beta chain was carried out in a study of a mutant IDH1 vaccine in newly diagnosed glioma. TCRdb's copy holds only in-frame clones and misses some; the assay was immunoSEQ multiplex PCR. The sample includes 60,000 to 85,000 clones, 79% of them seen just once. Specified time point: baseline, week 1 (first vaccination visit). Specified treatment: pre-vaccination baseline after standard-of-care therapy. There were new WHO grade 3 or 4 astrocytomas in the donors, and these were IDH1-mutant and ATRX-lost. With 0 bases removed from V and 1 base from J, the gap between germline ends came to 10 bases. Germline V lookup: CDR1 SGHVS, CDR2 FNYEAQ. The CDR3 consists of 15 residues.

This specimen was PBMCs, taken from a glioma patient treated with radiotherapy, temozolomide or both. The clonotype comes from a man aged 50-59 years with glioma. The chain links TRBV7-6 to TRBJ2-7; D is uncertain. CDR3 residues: CASSLAGLQSYEQYF. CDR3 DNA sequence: TGTGCCAGCAGCTTAGCGGGATTACAGTCCTACGAGCAGTACTTC.